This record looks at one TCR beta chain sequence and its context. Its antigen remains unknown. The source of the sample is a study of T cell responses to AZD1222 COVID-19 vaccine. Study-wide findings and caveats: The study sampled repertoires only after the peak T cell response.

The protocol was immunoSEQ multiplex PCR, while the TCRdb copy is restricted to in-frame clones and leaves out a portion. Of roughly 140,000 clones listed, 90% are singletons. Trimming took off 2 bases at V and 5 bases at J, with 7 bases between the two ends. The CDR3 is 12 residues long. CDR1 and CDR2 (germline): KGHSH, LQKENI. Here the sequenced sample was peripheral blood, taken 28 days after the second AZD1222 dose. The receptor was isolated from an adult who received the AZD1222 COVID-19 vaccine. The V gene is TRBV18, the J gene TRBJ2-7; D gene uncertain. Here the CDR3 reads CASSPGPDEQYF. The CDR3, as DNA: TGTGCCAGCTCACCAGGGCCGGACGAGCAGTACTTC.